The present T cell receptor (beta chain) was sequenced within a study of regulatory dendritic cells for organ transplantation. A word on this clone: Its specificity is unknown.

Measured with immunoSEQ multiplex PCR; TCRdb has only the in-frame clones, and not every one. The table shows 25,000 to 30,000 clones, with 82% occurring only once. The study's findings and limits: The most alloreactive TCR clonotypes were found in resting memory CD8+ cells. Mature dendritic cells appeared to drive more memory CD8+ clonal expansion than regulatory ones. Considerable individual heterogeneity was seen in alloreactive memory CD8+ T cells.

The V gene lost 3 bases and the J gene lost 4 bases, with 16 bases spanning the gap. The CDR3 loop spans 16 amino acids. CDR1 and CDR2 (germline): SGHVS, FNYEAQ. The chain has TRBV7-6 and TRBJ2-1; D might be TRBD2 (5 bases). The source material was naive CD8+ T cells from blood. Subset noted: CD45RA+ naive T cells. The sequence came from a human donor in good health. The CDR3 loop reads CASSFYGPRGYNEQFF. DNA for the CDR3: TGTGCCAGCAGCTTCTATGGCCCCCGGGGATACAATGAGCAGTTCTTC.